This TCR beta chain was identified during a study of cytomegalovirus exposure and HLA in healthy donors. Notes on the study in general: Cytomegalovirus status was reportedly diagnosed by the classifier with high sensitivity and specificity.

Points on this clone: Antigen: not known.

With V trimmed by 2 bases and J by 3 bases, 6 bases remained unmatched. Per the germline V gene, CDR1 is LGHNT and CDR2 is FRNRAP. The CDR3 sequence is 15 residues long. Some clones are missing from TCRdb's copy, which holds only in-frame ones; the method was immunoSEQ multiplex PCR. The data contain about 38,000 clones, 85% to 95% of them singletons. This receptor was taken from a man aged 18-30 years in good health and CMV-seronegative. The specimen sequenced was PBMCs. This sequence joins TRBV12-5 and TRBJ2-7; 8 positions agree with TRBD1. This CDR3 reads CASGLSTGGVYEQYF. As DNA, the CDR3 is TGTGCTAGTGGTTTGAGCACAGGGGGTGTCTACGAGCAGTACTTC. Full variable domain (outside the CDR3, taken from reference TRBV12-5 and TRBJ2-7): DARVTQTPRHKVTEMGQEVTMRCQPILGHNTVFWYRQTMMQGLELLAYFRNRAPLDDSGMPKDRFSAEMPDATLATLKIQPSEPRDSAVYFCASGLSTGGVYEQYFGPGTRLTVT.